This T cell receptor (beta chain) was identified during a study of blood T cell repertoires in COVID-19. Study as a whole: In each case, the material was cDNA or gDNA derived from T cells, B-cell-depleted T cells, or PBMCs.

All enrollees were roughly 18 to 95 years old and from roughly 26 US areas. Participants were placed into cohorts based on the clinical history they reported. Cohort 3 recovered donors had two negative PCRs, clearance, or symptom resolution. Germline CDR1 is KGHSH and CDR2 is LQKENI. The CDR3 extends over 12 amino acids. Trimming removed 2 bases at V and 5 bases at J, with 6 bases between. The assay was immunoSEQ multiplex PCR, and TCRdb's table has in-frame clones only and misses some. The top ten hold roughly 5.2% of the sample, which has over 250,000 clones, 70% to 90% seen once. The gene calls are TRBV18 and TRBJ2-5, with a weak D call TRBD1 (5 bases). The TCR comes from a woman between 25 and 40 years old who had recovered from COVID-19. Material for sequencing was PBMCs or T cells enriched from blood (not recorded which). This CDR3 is CASSPSGETQYF. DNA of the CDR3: TGTGCCAGCTCACCATCAGGGGAGACCCAGTACTTC.